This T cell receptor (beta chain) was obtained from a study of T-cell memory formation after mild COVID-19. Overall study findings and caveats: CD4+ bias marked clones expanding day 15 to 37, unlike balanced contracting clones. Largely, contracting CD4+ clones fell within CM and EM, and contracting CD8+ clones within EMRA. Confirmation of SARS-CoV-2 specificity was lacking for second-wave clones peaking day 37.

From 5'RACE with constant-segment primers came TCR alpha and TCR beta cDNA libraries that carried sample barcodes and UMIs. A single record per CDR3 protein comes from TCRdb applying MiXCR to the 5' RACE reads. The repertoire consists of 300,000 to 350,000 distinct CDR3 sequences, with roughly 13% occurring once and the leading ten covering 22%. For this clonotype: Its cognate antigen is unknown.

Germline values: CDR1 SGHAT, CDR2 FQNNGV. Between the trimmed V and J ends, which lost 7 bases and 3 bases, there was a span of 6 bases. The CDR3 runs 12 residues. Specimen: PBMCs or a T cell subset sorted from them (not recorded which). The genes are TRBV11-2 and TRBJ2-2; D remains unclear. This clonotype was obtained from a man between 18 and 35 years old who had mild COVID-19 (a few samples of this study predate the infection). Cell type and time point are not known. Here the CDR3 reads CASTSDTGELFF. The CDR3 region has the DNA TGTGCCAGCACATCTGACACCGGGGAGCTGTTTTTT.